This TCR beta chain was sequenced for a study of blood T cell repertoires in COVID-19. As for the study in general: PBMCs, B-cell-depleted T cells, or T cells were the source of the cDNA or gDNA that made up the material.

The sample holds a few counts of this clone. Followed longitudinally, the Seattle patients had been enrolled during active infection. CDR1 SNHLY and CDR2 FYNNEI come from the germline V gene. V was trimmed by 2 bases and J by 2 bases, leaving 7 bases between them. The CDR3 runs 13 residues. As handled by the study authors: Amplification of reference gene primers was used by the study to estimate nucleated cell counts. Sequencing used immunoSEQ multiplex PCR; TCRdb keeps in-frame clones, though not all of them. For V, J and clone size, that table is used; D and trimming come from the DNA. Of more than 150,000 clones listed, 94% are singletons.

The rearrangement uses TRBV2 and TRBJ2-7; TRBD1 might be the D (5 bases). The sequenced sample was peripheral blood. The sequence came from a man aged 25 to 40 with COVID-19, enrolled during active disease. The CDR3 loop reads CASSEYRTYEQYF. The CDR3 bases are TGTGCCAGCAGTGAATACAGGACCTACGAGCAGTACTTC. The whole variable domain, remainder taken from reference TRBV2 and TRBJ2-7, is EPEVTQTPSHQVTQMGQEVILRCVPISNHLYFYWYRQILGQKVEFLVSFYNNEISEKSEIFDDQFSVERPDGSNFTLKIRSTKLEDSAMYFCASSEYRTYEQYFGPGTRLTVT.